Following are 22 T cell receptor beta chains from one sample sequenced in a study of Tregs in tolerant kidney transplant recipients. Produced via immunoSEQ multiplex PCR; TCRdb's table is partial and in-frame only. The data contain about 110,000 clones, nearly 90% of them singletons. Sample: CD4+ T cells from blood, taken before the transplant. Receptor source: a human donor who received a combined kidney and bone marrow transplant.

The J gene is TRBJ2-1, the V gene TRBV4-2; 8 nucleotides line up with TRBD2. The V gene end was trimmed by 0 bases and the J gene end by 4 bases; junction bases not matched to a gene: 8. The CDR3 is made up of 17 amino acids. Germline-derived CDR1 and CDR2 are LGHNA and YNFKEQ. CDR3 bases: TGTGCCAGCAGCCAAGATCGGGGGGGGGCCGCTTACAATGAGCAGTTCTTC. Translated, it gives CASSQDRGGAAYNEQFF.

This clone has only one observation. The chain combines TRBV6-5 with TRBJ2-7; perhaps TRBD1 as D (5 bases). V dropped 7 bases and J dropped 4 bases, with 11 bases sitting between them. Germline V gives CDR1 MNHEY, CDR2 SVGAGI. The CDR3 length is 12 residues. In DNA form, the CDR3 reads TGTGCCAGCAACTCCGACAGTTACGAGCAGTACTTC. Encoded protein: CASNSDSYEQYF.

This sequence joins TRBV7-6 and TRBJ1-2; D perhaps matches TRBD1 (6 bases). V was pared by 5 bases and J by 4 bases, with 17 bases between. Germline V CDR1 and CDR2: SGHVS, FNYEAQ. The CDR3 covers 15 residues. The CDR3 coding sequence is TGTGCCAGCAGCCGATCAGGGGAAATTAGCTATGGCTACACCTTC. Residues: CASSRSGEISYGYTF.

In DNA, the CDR3 is TGTGCCAGCAGCTTAGCGGAGGGACGGGAGACCCAGTACTTC. This encodes CASSLAEGRETQYF. The chain carries TRBV7-9 and TRBJ2-5, with D maybe TRBD2 (6 bases). Germline CDR1 is SEHNR and CDR2 is FQNEAQ (reference sequence). Between the trimmed V and J ends, which lost 0 bases and 5 bases, there was a span of 10 bases. This CDR3 region has 14 residues.

The chain is built from TRBV28 and TRBJ1-2; maybe TRBD1 (6 bases). Trimming removed 4 bases at V and 2 bases at J, with 14 bases between. Germline loops: CDR1 MDHEN, CDR2 SYDVKM. CDR3 size: 15 residues. CDR3 region: CASSSQGQYNYGYTF. The CDR3 DNA reads TGTGCCAGCAGTTCTCAAGGACAGTACAACTATGGCTACACCTTC.

V usage is TRBV6-4 and J usage is TRBJ1-2; 9 bases align to TRBD1. V was pared by 3 bases and J by 4 bases, with 6 bases of the junction left unmatched. CDR3 length: 15 residues. Germline assignment: CDR1 MRHNA and CDR2 SNTAGT. This chain's CDR3 is CASSDGQGPFYGYTF. The CDR3 DNA is TGTGCCAGCAGTGATGGACAGGGGCCCTTCTATGGCTACACCTTC.

This clone showed up just once. The J gene is TRBJ2-6, the V gene TRBV6-4; 8 bases fit TRBD1. Germline V gene lookup returns CDR1 MRHNA and CDR2 SNTAGT. J lost 4 bases, V lost 2 bases, and 4 bases had no gene match. The CDR3 spans 16 residues. CDR3 coding DNA: TGTGCCAGCAGTGACGGCAGGGGGCCCGGGGCCAACGTCCTGACTTTC. It yields the protein CASSDGRGPGANVLTF.

The J gene is TRBJ1-5, the V gene TRBV6-5; 7 bases match TRBD1. The CDR3 consists of 15 residues. Germline trimming cut 5 bases from V and 5 bases from J; bases unmatched to any gene: 9. Per germline, CDR1 MNHEY and CDR2 SVGAGI. The DNA for the CDR3 is TGTGCCAGCAGTACCTGGACAGGATTCTATCAGCCCCAGCATTTT. Its translation: CASSTWTGFYQPQHF.

This sequence joins TRBV27 and TRBJ1-5; unclear D gene. V lost 5 bases to trimming and J lost 2 bases, with 16 bases between them. The germline CDR1 and CDR2 sequences are MNHEY and SMNVEV (reference sequence). CDR3 size: 16 residues. The CDR3 bases are TGTGCCAGCAGTGTAAGAGGTTTCTGGGGCAATCAGCCCCAGCATTTT. It yields the protein CASSVRGFWGNQPQHF.

The chain combines TRBV2 with TRBJ1-1; the D is unclear. This CDR3 region has 13 residues. Germline assignment: CDR1 SNHLY and CDR2 FYNNEI. The V end was cut by 8 bases, the J end by 1 base, with 11 bases between. The CDR3 reads CASAIRENTEAFF. For the CDR3, the DNA is TGTGCCAGCGCCATTCGGGAGAACACTGAAGCTTTCTTT. Based on the CDR3 plus reference TRBV2 and TRBJ1-1, the full variable domain is EPEVTQTPSHQVTQMGQEVILRCVPISNHLYFYWYRQILGQKVEFLVSFYNNEISEKSEIFDDQFSVERPDGSNFTLKIRSTKLEDSAMYFCASAIRENTEAFFGQGTRLTVV.

In this sample, this clone turned up a few times. This chain joins TRBV2 and TRBJ1-5; TRBD1 aligns across 7 bases. Trimming removed 6 bases from V and 10 bases from J; junction bases left unmatched: 12. Germline V gives CDR1 SNHLY, CDR2 FYNNEI. This CDR3 is 14 amino acids long. CDR3 nucleotides: TGTGCCAGCAGCGGACAGGACCGCTTGGGACCCCAGCATTTT. Its translation: CASSGQDRLGPQHF.

The chain carries TRBV5-4 and TRBJ2-3, with TRBD2 identical over 10 bases. CDR3 size: 16 residues. From germline, CDR1 is SGHNT and CDR2 YYREEE (reference sequence). V lost 4 bases, J lost 3 bases, and 8 bases stayed unmatched. This CDR3 reads CASSHPSGGMTDTQYF. The CDR3 coding sequence is TGTGCCAGCAGCCACCCTAGCGGGGGTATGACAGATACGCAGTATTTT.

The chain joins TRBV5-4 to TRBJ2-1; D is possibly TRBD1 (6 bases). The CDR3 is made up of 14 amino acids. The V gene's germline CDR1 is SGHNT and CDR2 YYREEE (reference sequence). Trimming took 3 bases from V and 9 from J, leaving 16 bases between them. For the CDR3, the DNA is TGTGCCAGCAGCTGGATACAACAGGGTGGTGAGCAGTTCTTC. It yields the protein CASSWIQQGGEQFF.

This clone occurred once. The chain is built from TRBV29-1 and TRBJ1-4, with unresolved D. V was shortened by 4 bases and J by 8 bases, with 14 bases between the two germline ends. Germline values: CDR1 SQVTM, CDR2 ANQGSEA. The CDR3 covers 13 residues. The DNA of the CDR3 is TGCAGCGTTGGTGGCTTAGGCGGGGAAAAACTGTTTTTT. Its protein product is CSVGGLGGEKLFF.

J is TRBJ2-1 and V is TRBV15; TRBD1 matches at 8 bases. The germline CDR1 and CDR2 sequences are LNHNV and YYDKDF (reference sequence). The J segment lost 5 bases and the V segment lost 1 base, leaving 13 bases of the junction unmatched. CDR3 length: 18 amino acids. The CDR3 loop is CATSRVGGFAGGNNEQFF. The CDR3 DNA sequence: TGTGCCACCAGCAGAGTAGGTGGATTCGCAGGGGGCAACAATGAGCAGTTCTTC.

This sequence joins TRBV5-1 and TRBJ1-1; D is perhaps TRBD1 (5 bases). CDR1 SGHRS and CDR2 YFSETQ come from the germline V gene. The CDR3 runs 16 residues. Deletions cut 0 bases from V and 0 bases from J, with 12 bases between. CDR3 in amino acids: CASSLAGPDLNTEAFF. DNA for the CDR3: TGCGCCAGCAGCTTGGCAGGGCCCGACTTGAACACTGAAGCTTTCTTT.

The CDR3 sequence: CASNEGGAGQYF. The CDR3 DNA is TGCGCCAGCAATGAAGGGGGCGCCGGGCAGTACTTC. The J gene is TRBJ2-7, the V gene TRBV10-2; 7 bases align to TRBD1. With 7 bases clipped from V and 9 bases from J, the junction kept 9 bases outside the gene matches. The CDR3 has 12 amino acids. The germline V gene encodes CDR1 WSHSY and CDR2 SAAADI.

CDR3 sequence (DNA): TGTGCCAGCAGTGGGAACGAGCGCTACAATGAGCAGTTCTTC. This codes for CASSGNERYNEQFF. The rearrangement links TRBV25-1 to TRBJ2-1, with no clear D. Between the trimmed V and J ends, which lost 4 bases and 3 bases, there was a span of 10 bases. Germline CDR1 is MGHDK and CDR2 is SYGVNS. The CDR3 contains 14 residues.

This chain joins TRBV5-4 and TRBJ1-2; TRBD1 aligns across 9 bases. CDR1 and CDR2 (germline): SGHNT, YYREEE (reference sequence). The CDR3 has 16 residues. V dropped 4 bases and J dropped 4; count of bases not matched to a gene: 11. The CDR3 region has the DNA TGTGCCAGCAGCGATGCCCGACAGGGGGTACGCTATGGCTACACCTTC. Translating it yields CASSDARQGVRYGYTF.

The chain combines TRBV4-1 with TRBJ1-5; D may be TRBD1 (6 bases). The CDR3 consists of 17 residues. Trimming took 3 bases from V and 2 from J, leaving 17 bases between them. Germline V gene lookup returns CDR1 MGHRA and CDR2 YSYEKL. CDR3 nucleotides: TGCGCCAGCAGCCATGTCTTTGACAGGCTCGGCAATCAGCCCCAGCATTTT. The encoded protein is CASSHVFDRLGNQPQHF.

The genes are TRBV19 and TRBJ2-7, with TRBD1 matching 8 bases. Germline values: CDR1 LNHDA, CDR2 SQIVND (reference sequence). This CDR3 region has 16 residues. After removal of 3 bases from V and 3 bases from J, the junction contained 10 bases not matched to a gene. This CDR3 reads CASSILFRDRGYEQYF. Here the CDR3 DNA reads TGTGCCAGTAGTATTTTATTCCGAGACAGGGGCTACGAGCAGTACTTC.

In DNA form, the CDR3 reads TGTGCCAGCAGCTTAAAGCCGGGGGGCGAGCAGTACTTC. It encodes CASSLKPGGEQYF. The chain couples TRBV7-2 to TRBJ2-7; 7 bases fit TRBD2. This CDR3 is 13 amino acids long. The germline V gene has CDR1 SGHTA and CDR2 FQGNSA. V was pared by 2 bases and J by 6 bases, with 4 bases of the junction left unmatched.